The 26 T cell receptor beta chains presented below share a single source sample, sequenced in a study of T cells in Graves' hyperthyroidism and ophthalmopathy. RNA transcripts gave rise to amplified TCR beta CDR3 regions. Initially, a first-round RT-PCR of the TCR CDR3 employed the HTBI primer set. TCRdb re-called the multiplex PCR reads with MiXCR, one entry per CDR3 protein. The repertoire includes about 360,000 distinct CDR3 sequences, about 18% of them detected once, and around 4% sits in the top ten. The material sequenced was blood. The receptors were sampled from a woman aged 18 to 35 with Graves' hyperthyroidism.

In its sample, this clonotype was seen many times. DNA for the CDR3: TGTGCCTGGAGTATTAAAGAGACCCAGTACTTC. Its protein is CAWSIKETQYF. The chain links TRBV30 to TRBJ2-5; D is unresolved. The V end was cut by 2 bases, the J end by 3 bases, with 4 bases between. The CDR3 contains 11 residues. Germline V lookup: CDR1 GTSNPN, CDR2 SVGIG (reference sequence).

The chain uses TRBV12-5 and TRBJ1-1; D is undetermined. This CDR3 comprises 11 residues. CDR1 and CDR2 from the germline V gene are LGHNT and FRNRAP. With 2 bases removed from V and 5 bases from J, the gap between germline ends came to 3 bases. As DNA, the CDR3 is TGTGCTAGTGGTTTGTTGACTGAAGCTTTCTTT. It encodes CASGLLTEAFF.

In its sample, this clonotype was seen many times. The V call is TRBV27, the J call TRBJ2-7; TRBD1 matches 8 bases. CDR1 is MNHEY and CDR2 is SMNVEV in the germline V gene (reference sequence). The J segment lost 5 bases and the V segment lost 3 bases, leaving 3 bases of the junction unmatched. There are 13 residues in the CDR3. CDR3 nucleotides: TGTGCCAGCAGTTTGGGACAGGCCCACGAGCAGTACTTC. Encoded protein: CASSLGQAHEQYF.

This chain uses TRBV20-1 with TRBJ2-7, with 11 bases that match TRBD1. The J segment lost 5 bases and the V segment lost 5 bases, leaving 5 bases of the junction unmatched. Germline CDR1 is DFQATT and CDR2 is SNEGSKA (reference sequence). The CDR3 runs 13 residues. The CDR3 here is CSAPGQGANEQYF. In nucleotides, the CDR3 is TGCAGTGCTCCCGGACAGGGGGCTAACGAGCAGTACTTC.

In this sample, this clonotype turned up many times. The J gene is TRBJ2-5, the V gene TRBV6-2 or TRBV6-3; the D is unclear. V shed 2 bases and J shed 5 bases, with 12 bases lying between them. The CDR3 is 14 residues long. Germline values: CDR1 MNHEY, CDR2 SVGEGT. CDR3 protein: CASSYGASRETQYF. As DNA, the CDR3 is TGTGCCAGCAGTTACGGTGCGTCCCGGGAGACCCAGTACTTC.

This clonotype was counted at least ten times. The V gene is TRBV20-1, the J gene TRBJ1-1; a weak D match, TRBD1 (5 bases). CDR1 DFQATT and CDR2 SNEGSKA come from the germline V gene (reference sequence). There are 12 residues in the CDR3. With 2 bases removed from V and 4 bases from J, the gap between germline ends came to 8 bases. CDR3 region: CSARSGVTEAFF. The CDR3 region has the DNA TGCAGTGCTAGATCGGGGGTCACTGAAGCTTTCTTT.

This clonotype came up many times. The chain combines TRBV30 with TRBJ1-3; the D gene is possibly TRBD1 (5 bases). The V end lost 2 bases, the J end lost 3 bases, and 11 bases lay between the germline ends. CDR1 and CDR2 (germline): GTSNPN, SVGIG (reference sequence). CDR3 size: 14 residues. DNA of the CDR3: TGTGCCTGGAGTCGGGGCTTGCATGGAAACACCATATATTTT. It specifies CAWSRGLHGNTIYF.

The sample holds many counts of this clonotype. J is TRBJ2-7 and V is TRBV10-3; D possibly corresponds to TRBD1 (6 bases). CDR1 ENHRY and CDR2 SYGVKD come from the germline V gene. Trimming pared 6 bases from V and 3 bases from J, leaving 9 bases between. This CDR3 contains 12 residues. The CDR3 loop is CAIRDSRYEQYF. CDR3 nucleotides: TGTGCCATCAGGGACAGTCGCTACGAGCAGTACTTC.

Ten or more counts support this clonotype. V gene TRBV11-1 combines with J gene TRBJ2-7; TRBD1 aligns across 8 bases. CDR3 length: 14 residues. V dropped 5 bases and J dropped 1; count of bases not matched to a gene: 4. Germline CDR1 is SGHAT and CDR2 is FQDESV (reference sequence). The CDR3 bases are TGTGCCAGCAGCCGGACAGGGAGATCCTACGAGCAGTACTTC. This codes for CASSRTGRSYEQYF.

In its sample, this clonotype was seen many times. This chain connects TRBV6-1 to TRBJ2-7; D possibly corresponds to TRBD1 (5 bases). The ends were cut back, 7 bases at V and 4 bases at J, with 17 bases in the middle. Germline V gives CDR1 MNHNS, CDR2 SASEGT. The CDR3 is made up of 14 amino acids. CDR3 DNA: TGTGCCAGCAAGGGCAGGGAACAAGAATACGAGCAGTACTTC. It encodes CASKGREQEYEQYF.

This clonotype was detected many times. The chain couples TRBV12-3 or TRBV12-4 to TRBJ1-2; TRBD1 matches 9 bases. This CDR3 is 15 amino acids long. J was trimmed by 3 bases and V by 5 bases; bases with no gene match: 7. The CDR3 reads CASSSTGGDDYGYTF. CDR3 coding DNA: TGTGCCAGCAGTAGCACAGGGGGCGACGACTATGGCTACACCTTC.

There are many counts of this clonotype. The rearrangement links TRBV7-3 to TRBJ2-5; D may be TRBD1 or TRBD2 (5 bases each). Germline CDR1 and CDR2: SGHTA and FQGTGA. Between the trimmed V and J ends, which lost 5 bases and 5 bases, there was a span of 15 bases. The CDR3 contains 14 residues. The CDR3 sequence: CASSALGVGETQYF. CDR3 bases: TGTGCCAGCAGCGCGTTGGGGGTCGGGGAGACCCAGTACTTC. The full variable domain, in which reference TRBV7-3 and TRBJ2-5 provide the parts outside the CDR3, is GAGVSQTPSNKVTEKGKYVELRCDPISGHTALYWYRQSLGQGPEFLIYFQGTGAADDSGLPNDRFFAVRPEGSVSTLKIQRTERGDSAVYLCASSALGVGETQYFGPGTRLLVL.

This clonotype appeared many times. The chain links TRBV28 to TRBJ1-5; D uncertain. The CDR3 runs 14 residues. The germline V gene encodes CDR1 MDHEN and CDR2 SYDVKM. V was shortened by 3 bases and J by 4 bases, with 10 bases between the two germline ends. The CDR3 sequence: CASSLGNLNQPQHF. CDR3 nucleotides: TGTGCCAGCAGTTTGGGAAATTTGAATCAGCCCCAGCATTTT.

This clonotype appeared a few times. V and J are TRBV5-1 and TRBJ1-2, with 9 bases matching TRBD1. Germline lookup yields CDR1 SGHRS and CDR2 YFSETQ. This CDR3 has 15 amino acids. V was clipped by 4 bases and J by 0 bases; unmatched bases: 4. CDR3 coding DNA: TGCGCCAGCAGCCTAGGGACAGGGTCTAACTATGGCTACACCTTC. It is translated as CASSLGTGSNYGYTF.

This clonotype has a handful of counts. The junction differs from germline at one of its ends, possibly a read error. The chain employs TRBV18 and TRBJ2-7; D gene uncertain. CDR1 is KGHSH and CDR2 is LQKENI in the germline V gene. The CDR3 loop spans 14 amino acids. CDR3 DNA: TGTGCCAGCTCACCACTCGACGGTTCCTACAAGCAGTACTTC. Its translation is CASSPLDGSYKQYF.

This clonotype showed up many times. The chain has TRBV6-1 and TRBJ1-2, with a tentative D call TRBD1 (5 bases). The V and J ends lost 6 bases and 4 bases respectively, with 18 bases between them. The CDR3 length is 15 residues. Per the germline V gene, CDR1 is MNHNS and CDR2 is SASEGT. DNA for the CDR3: TGTGCCAGCAGCAGAGGGTCCGGGACCGGCTATGGCTACACCTTC. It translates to CASSRGSGTGYGYTF.

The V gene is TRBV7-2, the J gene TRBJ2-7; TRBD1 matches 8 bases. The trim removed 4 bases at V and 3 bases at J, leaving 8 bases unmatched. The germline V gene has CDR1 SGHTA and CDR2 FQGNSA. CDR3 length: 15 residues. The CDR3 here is CASSSPWTGSYEQYF. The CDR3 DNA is TGTGCCAGCAGCTCCCCTTGGACAGGGAGCTACGAGCAGTACTTC.

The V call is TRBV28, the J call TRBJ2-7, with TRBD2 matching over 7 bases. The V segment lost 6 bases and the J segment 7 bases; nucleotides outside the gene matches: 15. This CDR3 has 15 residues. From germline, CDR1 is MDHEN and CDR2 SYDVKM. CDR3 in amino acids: CASRSSGGGPEEQYF. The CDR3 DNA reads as TGTGCCAGCAGGAGTTCGGGGGGAGGGCCGGAAGAGCAGTACTTC.

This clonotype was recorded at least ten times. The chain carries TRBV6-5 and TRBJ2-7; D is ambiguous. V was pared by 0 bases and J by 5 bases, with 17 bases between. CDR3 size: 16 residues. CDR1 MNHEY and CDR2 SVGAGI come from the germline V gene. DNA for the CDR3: TGTGCCAGCAGTTACTCGAACAGATTGGGGTGGGACGAGCAGTACTTC. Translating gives CASSYSNRLGWDEQYF.

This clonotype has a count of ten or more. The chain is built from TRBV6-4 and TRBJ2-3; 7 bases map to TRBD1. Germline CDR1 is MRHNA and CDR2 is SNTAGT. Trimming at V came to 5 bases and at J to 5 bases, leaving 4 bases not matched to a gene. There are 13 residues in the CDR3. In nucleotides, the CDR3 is TGTGCCAGCAGTTCCGGGACAGAAGATACGCAGTATTTT. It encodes CASSSGTEDTQYF.

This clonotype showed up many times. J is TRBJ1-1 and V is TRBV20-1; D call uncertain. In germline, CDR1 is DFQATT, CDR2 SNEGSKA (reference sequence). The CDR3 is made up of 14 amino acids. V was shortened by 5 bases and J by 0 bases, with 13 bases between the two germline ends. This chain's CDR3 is CSAHTGRLNTEAFF. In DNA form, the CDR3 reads TGCAGTGCTCACACCGGGAGGCTGAACACTGAAGCTTTCTTT.

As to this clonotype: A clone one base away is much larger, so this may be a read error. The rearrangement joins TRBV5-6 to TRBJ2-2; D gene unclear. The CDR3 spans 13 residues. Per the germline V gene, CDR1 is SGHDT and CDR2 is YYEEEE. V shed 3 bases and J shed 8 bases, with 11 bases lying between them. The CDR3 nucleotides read TGTGCCAGCAGCTCCGCTCTCGCTGGGGAGCTGTTTTTT. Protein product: CASSSALAGELFF.

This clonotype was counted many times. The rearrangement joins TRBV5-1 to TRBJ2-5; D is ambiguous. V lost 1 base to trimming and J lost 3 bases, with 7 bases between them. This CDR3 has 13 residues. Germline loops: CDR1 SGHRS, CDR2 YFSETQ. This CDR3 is CASSLSLEETQYF. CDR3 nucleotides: TGCGCCAGCAGCTTGTCGCTAGAAGAGACCCAGTACTTC.

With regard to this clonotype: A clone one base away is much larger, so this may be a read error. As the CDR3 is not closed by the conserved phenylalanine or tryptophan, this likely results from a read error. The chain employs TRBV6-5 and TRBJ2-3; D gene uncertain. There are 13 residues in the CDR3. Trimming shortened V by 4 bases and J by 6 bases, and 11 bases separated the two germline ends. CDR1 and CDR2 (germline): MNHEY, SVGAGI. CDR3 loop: CASSSLLSDTQYC. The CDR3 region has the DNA TGTGCCAGCAGTTCCCTCCTCAGCGATACGCAGTATTGT.

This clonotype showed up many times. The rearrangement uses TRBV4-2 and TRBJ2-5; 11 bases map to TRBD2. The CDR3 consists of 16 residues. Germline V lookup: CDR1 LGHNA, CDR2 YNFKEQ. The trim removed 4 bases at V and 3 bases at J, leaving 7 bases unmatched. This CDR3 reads CASSPRLAGREETQYF. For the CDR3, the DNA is TGTGCCAGCAGCCCTCGACTAGCGGGGCGGGAAGAGACCCAGTACTTC.

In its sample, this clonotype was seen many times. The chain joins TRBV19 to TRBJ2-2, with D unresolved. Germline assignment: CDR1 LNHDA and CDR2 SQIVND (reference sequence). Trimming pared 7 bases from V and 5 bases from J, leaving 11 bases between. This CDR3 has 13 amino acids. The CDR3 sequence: CASIPPETGELFF. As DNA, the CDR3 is TGTGCCAGTATTCCGCCCGAGACCGGGGAGCTGTTTTTT.